The next 16 T cell receptor beta chains were all read from a single sample in a study of blood T cell repertoires in COVID-19. Sequenced by immunoSEQ multiplex PCR; TCRdb stores in-frame clones only, minus some. The sample gives approximately 80,000 clones, 80% to 90% of which show up once; around 40% is in the top ten. Material for sequencing was peripheral blood. The receptors were sampled from a human donor in a cohort sampled during active COVID-19.

This clone showed up just once. The chain couples TRBV15 to TRBJ1-5; D is unclear. The CDR3 runs 12 residues. The germline V and J ends were trimmed by 1 base and 5 bases, with 3 bases remaining between them. Germline values: CDR1 LNHNV, CDR2 YYDKDF (reference sequence). The CDR3 nucleotides read TGTGCCACCAGCAGAGCTGATCAGCCCCAGCATTTT. As protein: CATSRADQPQHF.

This clone was recorded only once. The chain recombines TRBV5-4 with TRBJ2-2, with 14 bases fitting TRBD2. This CDR3 comprises 16 residues. Germline V lookup: CDR1 SGHNT, CDR2 YYREEE (reference sequence). V lost 3 bases and J lost 7; bases outside the gene matches: 5. CDR3 DNA: TGTGCCAGCAGCTGGGGGACTAGCGGGGGAGGCGGGGAGCTGTTTTTT. This sequence encodes CASSWGTSGGGGELFF.

This clone was detected only once. The CDR3 is CASSDIGNTIYF. The CDR3, as DNA: TGTGCCAGCAGCGACATCGGAAACACCATATATTTT. This sequence joins TRBV7-8 and TRBJ1-3; D not certain. This CDR3 is 12 amino acids long. Germline V lookup: CDR1 SGHVS, CDR2 FQNEAQ. V lost 5 bases and J 4 bases, leaving 6 bases between the germline ends.

J is TRBJ1-6 and V is TRBV5-1, with 7 bases identical to TRBD1. There are 13 residues in the CDR3. J gave up 8 bases and V 5 bases, and 4 bases lay outside the gene matches. The germline V gene has CDR1 SGHRS and CDR2 YFSETQ. The CDR3 loop is CASSPGTDSPLHF. The CDR3 DNA is TGCGCCAGCAGTCCCGGGACAGATTCACCCCTCCACTTT.

V gene TRBV7-6 combines with J gene TRBJ2-7; 14 bases are shared with TRBD2. The CDR3 runs to 18 residues. With V trimmed by 5 bases and J by 2 bases, 11 bases remained unmatched. The germline gives CDR1 SGHVS, CDR2 FNYEAQ. CDR3 bases: TGTGCCAGCAGCCTTGGGACTAGCGGGAGTGTATCACCCTACGAGCAGTACTTC. Its protein is CASSLGTSGSVSPYEQYF.

The J gene is TRBJ2-3, the V gene TRBV11-2; TRBD2 matches 8 bases. Per germline, CDR1 SGHAT and CDR2 FQNNGV. The CDR3 length is 16 residues. With 3 bases clipped from V and 4 bases from J, the junction kept 9 bases outside the gene matches. In DNA, the CDR3 is TGTGCCAGCAGCTTGTCCGGGACTAGTTTATCAGATACGCAGTATTTT. Translation: CASSLSGTSLSDTQYF. The whole variable domain, filled in from reference TRBV11-2 and TRBJ2-3, reads EAGVAQSPRYKIIEKRQSVAFWCNPISGHATLYWYQQILGQGPKLLIQFQNNGVVDDSQLPKDRFSAERLKGVDSTLKIQPAKLEDSAVYLCASSLSGTSLSDTQYFGPGTRLTVL.

The chain recombines TRBV14 with TRBJ2-5; 9 bases fit TRBD1. With V trimmed by 5 bases and J by 7 bases, 8 bases remained unmatched. The CDR3 is 14 amino acids. CDR1 is SGHDN and CDR2 is FVKESK in the germline V gene. CDR3 sequence reads: CASSTRDRAMTQYF. The CDR3 nucleotides read TGTGCCAGCAGCACCCGGGACAGGGCAATGACCCAGTACTTC.

This rearrangement joins TRBV3-1 (or the pseudogene TRBV3-2) to TRBJ1-2; perhaps TRBD1 as D (6 bases). Germline CDR1 LGHDT, CDR2 YNNKEL (reference sequence). V lost 2 bases, J lost 0 bases, and 19 bases lay in between. CDR3 size: 18 residues. Here the CDR3 reads CASSQSIRDTDSNYGYTF. CDR3 DNA sequence: TGTGCCAGCAGCCAATCTATCCGGGACACAGATTCTAACTATGGCTACACCTTC.

J is TRBJ1-5 and V is TRBV19; weak D call: TRBD1 (6 bases). CDR3 length equals 12 residues. Trimming took 7 bases from V and 7 from J, leaving 11 bases between them. Germline assignment: CDR1 LNHDA and CDR2 SQIVND (reference sequence). This CDR3 reads CASKVQGQPQHF. The CDR3 DNA sequence: TGTGCCAGTAAGGTACAGGGCCAGCCCCAGCATTTT. Supplemented by reference TRBV19 and TRBJ1-5, the full variable domain reads DGGITQSPKYLFRKEGQNVTLSCEQNLNHDAMYWYRQDPGQGLRLIYYSQIVNDFQKGDIAEGYSVSREKKESFPLTVTSAQKNPTAFYLCASKVQGQPQHFGDGTRLSIL.

CDR3 coding DNA: TGTGCCAGCAGTGGTTCGGCTAGCGGGGGGGCAGGGGCGGAGACCCAGTACTTC. This sequence encodes CASSGSASGGAGAETQYF. V is TRBV2 and J is TRBJ2-5, with TRBD2 identical over 12 bases. V gave up 4 bases and J gave up 5 bases; unmatched junction bases: 14. Germline loops: CDR1 SNHLY, CDR2 FYNNEI. The CDR3 consists of 18 residues. The full variable domain, with the rest looked up from reference TRBV2 and TRBJ2-5, is EPEVTQTPSHQVTQMGQEVILRCVPISNHLYFYWYRQILGQKVEFLVSFYNNEISEKSEIFDDQFSVERPDGSNFTLKIRSTKLEDSAMYFCASSGSASGGAGAETQYFGPGTRLLVL.

The rearrangement uses TRBV5-1 and TRBJ2-7, with D perhaps TRBD2 (7 bases). Trimming took 4 bases from V and 6 from J, leaving 20 bases between them. The CDR3 length is 15 residues. The germline CDR1 and CDR2 sequences are SGHRS and YFSETQ. The CDR3 bases are TGCGCCAGCAGCCCGGGGGCTAGCGGTGGCGTCGAGCAGTACTTC. This codes for CASSPGASGGVEQYF.

This clone was observed once. The gene calls are TRBV3-1 (or the pseudogene TRBV3-2) and TRBJ2-7, with D hard to call. This CDR3 contains 14 residues. The ends were cut back, 0 bases at V and 3 bases at J, with 9 bases in the middle. The V gene's germline CDR1 is LGHDT and CDR2 YNNKEL (reference sequence). The chain's CDR3 is CASSQDLTNYEQYF. For the CDR3, the DNA is TGTGCCAGCAGCCAAGATCTTACTAACTACGAGCAGTACTTC.

The chain joins TRBV7-2 to TRBJ2-7, with TRBD1 as a possible D gene (6 bases). The CDR3 loop spans 14 amino acids. Germline values: CDR1 SGHTA, CDR2 FQGNSA. Trimming shortened V by 2 bases and J by 2 bases, and 10 bases separated the two germline ends. The CDR3 region is CASSLNWGPYEQYF. CDR3 DNA: TGTGCCAGCAGCTTAAATTGGGGGCCCTACGAGCAGTACTTC.

V is TRBV18 and J is TRBJ2-7; 9 positions match TRBD1. The trim removed 6 bases at V and 4 bases at J, leaving 7 bases unmatched. This CDR3 has 14 amino acids. CDR1 and CDR2 from the germline V gene are KGHSH and LQKENI. CDR3 amino acids: CASSSGTGPYEQYF. CDR3 in DNA: TGTGCCAGCTCCTCCGGGACAGGGCCTTACGAGCAGTACTTC.

The chain links TRBV2 to TRBJ1-1, with D possibly matching TRBD1 (6 bases). V lost 6 bases to trimming and J lost 5 bases, with 7 bases between them. CDR1 and CDR2 (germline): SNHLY, FYNNEI. The CDR3 loop spans 11 amino acids. DNA of the CDR3: TGTGCCAGCAGGGACAGTACTGAAGCTTTCTTT. It codes for CASRDSTEAFF.

The chain combines TRBV19 with TRBJ2-6; D call uncertain. The V end was cut by 3 bases, the J end by 2 bases, with 5 bases between. Germline V gene sequence: CDR1 LNHDA, CDR2 SQIVND (reference sequence). The CDR3 sequence is 14 residues long. For the CDR3, the DNA is TGTGCCAGTAGTATGAGTACTGGGGCCAACGTCCTGACTTTC. Translation gives CASSMSTGANVLTF.